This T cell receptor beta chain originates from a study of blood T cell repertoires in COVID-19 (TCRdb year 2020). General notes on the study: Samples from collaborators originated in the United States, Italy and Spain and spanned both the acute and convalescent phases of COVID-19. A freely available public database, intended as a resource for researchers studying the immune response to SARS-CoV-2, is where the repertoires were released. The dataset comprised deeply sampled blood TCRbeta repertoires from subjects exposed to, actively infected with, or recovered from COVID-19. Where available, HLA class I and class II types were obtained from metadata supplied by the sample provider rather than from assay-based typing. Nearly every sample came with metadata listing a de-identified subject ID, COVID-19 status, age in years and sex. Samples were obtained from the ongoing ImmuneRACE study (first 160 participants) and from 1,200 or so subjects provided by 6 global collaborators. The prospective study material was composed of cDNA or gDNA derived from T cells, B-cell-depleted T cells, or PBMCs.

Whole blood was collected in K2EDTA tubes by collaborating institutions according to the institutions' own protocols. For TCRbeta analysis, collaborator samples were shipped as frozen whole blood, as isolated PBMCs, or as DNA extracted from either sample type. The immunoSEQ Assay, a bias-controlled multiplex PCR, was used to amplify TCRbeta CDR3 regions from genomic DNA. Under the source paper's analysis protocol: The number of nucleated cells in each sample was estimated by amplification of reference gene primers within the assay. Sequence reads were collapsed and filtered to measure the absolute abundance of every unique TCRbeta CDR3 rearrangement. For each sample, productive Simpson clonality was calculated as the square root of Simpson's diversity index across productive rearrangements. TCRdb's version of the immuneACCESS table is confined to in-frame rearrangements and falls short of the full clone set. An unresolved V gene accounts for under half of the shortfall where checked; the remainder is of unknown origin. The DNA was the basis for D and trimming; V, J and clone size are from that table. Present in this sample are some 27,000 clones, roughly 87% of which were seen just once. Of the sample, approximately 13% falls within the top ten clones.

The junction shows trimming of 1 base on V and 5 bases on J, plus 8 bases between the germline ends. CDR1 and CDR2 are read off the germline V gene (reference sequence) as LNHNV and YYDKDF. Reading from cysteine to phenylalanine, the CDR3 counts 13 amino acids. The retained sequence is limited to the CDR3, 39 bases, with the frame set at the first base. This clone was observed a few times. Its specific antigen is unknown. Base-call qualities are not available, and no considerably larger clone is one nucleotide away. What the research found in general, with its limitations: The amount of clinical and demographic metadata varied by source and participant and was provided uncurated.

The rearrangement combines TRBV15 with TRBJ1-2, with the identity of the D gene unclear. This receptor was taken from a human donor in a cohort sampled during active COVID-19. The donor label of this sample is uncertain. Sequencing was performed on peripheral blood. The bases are TGTGCCACCAGCAGAGGGAGAGGGTATGGCTACACCTTC. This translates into CATSRGRGYGYTF.